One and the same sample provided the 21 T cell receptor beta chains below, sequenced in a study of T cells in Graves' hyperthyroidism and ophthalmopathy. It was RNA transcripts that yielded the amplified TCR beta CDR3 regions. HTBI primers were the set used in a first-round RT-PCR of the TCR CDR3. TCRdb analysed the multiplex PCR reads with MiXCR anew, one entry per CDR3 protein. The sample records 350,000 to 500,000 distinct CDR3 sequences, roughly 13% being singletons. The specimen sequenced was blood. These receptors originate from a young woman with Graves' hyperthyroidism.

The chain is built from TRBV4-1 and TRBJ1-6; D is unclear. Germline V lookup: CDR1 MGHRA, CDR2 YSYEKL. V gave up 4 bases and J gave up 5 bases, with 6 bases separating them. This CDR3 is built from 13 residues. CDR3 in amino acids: CASSRPNNSPLHF. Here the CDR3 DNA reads TGCGCCAGCAGCCGACCGAATAATTCACCCCTCCACTTT.

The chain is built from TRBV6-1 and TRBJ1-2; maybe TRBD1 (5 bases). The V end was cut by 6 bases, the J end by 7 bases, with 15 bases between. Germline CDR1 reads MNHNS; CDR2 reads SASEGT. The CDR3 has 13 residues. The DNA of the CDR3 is TGTGCCAGCAGCCCCCTTACTGGGGCTGGCTACACCTTC. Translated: CASSPLTGAGYTF.

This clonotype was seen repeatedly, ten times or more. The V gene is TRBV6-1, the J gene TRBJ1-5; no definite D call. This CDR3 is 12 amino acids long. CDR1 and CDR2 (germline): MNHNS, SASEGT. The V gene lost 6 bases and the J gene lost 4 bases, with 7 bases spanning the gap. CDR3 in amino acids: CASRSGNQPQHF. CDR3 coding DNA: TGTGCCAGCAGATCGGGTAATCAGCCCCAGCATTTT.

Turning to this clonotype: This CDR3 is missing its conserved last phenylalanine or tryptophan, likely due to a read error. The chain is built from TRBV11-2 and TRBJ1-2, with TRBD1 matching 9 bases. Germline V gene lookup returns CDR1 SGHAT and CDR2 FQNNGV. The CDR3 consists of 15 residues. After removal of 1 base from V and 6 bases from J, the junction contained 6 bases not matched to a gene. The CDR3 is CASSLVTGTGNGYTI. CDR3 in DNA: TGTGCCAGCAGCTTAGTTACCGGGACAGGGAATGGCTACACCATC.

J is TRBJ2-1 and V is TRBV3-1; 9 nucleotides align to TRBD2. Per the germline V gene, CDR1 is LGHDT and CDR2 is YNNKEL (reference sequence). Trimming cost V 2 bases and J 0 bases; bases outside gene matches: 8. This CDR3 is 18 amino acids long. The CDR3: CASSQRGSGSGSYNEQFF. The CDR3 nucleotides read TGTGCCAGCAGCCAACGGGGTAGCGGGAGTGGCTCCTACAATGAGCAGTTCTTC.

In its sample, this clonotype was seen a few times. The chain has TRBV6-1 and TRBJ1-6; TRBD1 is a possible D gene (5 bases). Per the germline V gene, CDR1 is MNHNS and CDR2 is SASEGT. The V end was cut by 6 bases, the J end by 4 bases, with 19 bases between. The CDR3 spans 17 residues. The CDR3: CASSSRGGGAYNSPLHF. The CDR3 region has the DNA TGTGCCAGCAGCAGCCGGGGGGGAGGGGCATATAATTCACCCCTCCACTTT.

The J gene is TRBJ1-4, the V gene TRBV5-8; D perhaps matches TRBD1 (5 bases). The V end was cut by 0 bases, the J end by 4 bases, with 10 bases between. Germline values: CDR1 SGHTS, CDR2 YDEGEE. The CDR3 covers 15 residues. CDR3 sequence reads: CASSLGPGLNEKLFF. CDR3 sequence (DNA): TGTGCCAGCAGCTTGGGCCCGGGGCTTAATGAAAAACTGTTTTTT.

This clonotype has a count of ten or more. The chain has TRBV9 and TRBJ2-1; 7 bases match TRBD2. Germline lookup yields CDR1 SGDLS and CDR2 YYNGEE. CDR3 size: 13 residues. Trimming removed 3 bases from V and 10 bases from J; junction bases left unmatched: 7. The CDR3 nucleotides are TGTGCCAGCAGCGGCTTACCGGGAGGAGAGCAGTTCTTC. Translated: CASSGLPGGEQFF.

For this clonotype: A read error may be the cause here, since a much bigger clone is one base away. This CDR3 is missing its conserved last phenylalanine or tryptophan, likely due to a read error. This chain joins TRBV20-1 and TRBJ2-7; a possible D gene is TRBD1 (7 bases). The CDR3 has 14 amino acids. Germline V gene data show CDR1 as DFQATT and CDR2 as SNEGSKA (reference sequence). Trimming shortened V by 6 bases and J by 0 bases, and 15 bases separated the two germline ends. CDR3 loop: CSARQGGSSYEQYS. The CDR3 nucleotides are TGCAGTGCCCGCCAGGGGGGCAGCTCCTACGAGCAGTACTCC.

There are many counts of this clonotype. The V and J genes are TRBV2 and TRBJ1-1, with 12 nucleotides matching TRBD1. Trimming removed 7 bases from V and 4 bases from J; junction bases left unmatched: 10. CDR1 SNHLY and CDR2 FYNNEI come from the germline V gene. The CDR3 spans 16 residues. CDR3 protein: CASMGTGGALSTEAFF. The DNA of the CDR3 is TGTGCCAGCATGGGGACAGGGGGCGCGTTGAGCACTGAAGCTTTCTTT.

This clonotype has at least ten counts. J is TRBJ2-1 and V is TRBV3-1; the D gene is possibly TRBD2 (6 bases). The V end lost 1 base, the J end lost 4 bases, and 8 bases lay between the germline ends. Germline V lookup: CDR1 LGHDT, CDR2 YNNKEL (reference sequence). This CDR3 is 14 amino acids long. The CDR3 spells CASSQGTTYNEQFF. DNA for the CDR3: TGTGCCAGCAGCCAAGGGACTACATACAATGAGCAGTTCTTC.

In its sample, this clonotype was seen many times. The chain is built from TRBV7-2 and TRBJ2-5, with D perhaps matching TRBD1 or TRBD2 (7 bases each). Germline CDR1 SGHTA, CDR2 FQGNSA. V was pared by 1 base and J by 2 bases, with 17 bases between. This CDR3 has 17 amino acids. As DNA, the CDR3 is TGTGCCAGCAGCTTAGGGGCGGGGGCAGGGGGACAAGAGACCCAGTACTTC. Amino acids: CASSLGAGAGGQETQYF.

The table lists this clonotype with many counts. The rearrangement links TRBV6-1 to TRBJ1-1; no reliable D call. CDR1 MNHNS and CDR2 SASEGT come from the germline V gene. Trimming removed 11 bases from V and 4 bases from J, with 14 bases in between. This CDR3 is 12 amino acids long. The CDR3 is CAWRDSGTEAFF. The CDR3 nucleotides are TGTGCCTGGAGGGATAGCGGCACTGAAGCTTTCTTT.

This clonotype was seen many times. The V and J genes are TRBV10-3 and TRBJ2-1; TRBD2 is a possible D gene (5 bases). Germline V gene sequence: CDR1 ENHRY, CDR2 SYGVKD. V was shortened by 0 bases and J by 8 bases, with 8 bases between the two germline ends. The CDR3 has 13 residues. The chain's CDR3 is CAISESTIDEQFF. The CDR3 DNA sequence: TGTGCCATCAGTGAGTCGACTATAGATGAGCAGTTCTTC.

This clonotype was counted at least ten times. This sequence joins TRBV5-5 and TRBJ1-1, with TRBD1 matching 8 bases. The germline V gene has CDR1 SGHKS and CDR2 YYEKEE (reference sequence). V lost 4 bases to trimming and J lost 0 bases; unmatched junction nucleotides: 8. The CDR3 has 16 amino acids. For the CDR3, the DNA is TGTGCCAGCAGCCCATGGACAGGGATGTTGAACACTGAAGCTTTCTTT. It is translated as CASSPWTGMLNTEAFF.

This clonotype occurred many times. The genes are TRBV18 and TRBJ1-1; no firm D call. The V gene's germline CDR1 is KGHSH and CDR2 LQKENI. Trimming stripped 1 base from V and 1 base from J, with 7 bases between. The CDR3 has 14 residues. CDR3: CASSPLGWNTEAFF. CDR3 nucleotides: TGTGCCAGCTCACCACTGGGTTGGAACACTGAAGCTTTCTTT.

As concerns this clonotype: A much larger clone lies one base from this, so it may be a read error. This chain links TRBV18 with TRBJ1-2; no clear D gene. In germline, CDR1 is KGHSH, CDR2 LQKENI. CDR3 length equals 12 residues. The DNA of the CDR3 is TGTGCCCGCTCACTCCGGGAAGCTGGCTACACCTTC. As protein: CARSLREAGYTF.

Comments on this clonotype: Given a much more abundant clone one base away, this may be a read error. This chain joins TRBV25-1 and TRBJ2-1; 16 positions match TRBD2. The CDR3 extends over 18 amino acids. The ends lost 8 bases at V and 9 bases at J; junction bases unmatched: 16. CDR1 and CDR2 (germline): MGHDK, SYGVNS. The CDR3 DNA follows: TGTGCCAGCCGGCAGACGGGACTAGCGGGAGGGCCATCAGGTGAGCAGTTCTTC. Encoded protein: CASRQTGLAGGPSGEQFF.

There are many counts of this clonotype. The DNA for the CDR3 is TGTGCCAGCAGTTCAGCGGGAGTAAACTCCTACAATGAGCAGTTCTTC. Its translation: CASSSAGVNSYNEQFF. The chain joins TRBV12-3 or TRBV12-4 to TRBJ2-1, with TRBD2 matching over 8 bases. This CDR3 has 16 amino acids. J was trimmed by 0 bases and V by 4 bases; bases with no gene match: 5.

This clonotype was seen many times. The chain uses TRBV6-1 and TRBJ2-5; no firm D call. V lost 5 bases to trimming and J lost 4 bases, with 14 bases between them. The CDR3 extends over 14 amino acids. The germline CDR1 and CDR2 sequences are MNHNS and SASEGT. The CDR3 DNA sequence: TGTGCCAGCAGTTATTCTGGGTCCGGAGAGACCCAGTACTTC. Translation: CASSYSGSGETQYF.

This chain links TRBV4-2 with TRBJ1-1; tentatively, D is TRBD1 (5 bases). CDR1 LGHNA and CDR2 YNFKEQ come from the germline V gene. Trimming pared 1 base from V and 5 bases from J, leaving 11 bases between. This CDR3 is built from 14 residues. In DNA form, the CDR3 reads TGTGCCAGCAGCCAAGTTAAGGAGGGGACTGAAGCTTTCTTT. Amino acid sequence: CASSQVKEGTEAFF.